These T cell receptor beta chains were read from a single sample in a study of CD8+CD57+ T cells in acquired aplastic anemia. MiXCR was run by TCRdb on the reads, yielding one entry per CDR3 protein. The sample lists hundreds of thousands of distinct CDR3 sequences; approximately 33% were seen once. Material for sequencing was sorted CD4+, CD8+, or CD8+CD57+ T cells (not recorded which) from PBMCs. The receptors originated from a human donor with aplastic anemia. Each CDR3 is given with its conserved first and last residue. Each record gives: clone size, V gene, J gene, D gene, CDR3 DNA, CDR3 protein. The D gene is left open where the match is weak. Size tells how often a clone was seen (once, few, many) or the class of an expanded clone, and some rows leave it out.

few	TRBV7-2	TRBJ1-1	TRBD1	TGTGCCAGCAGCTACATGACAGGGGGAAAGGGTGAAGCTTTCTTT	CASSYMTGGKGEAFF
few	TRBV20-1	TRBJ2-5	NA	TGCAGTGCGATGGGGGTGCGGGGCCGAGGGGAGACCCAGTACTTC	CSAMGVRGRGETQYF
NA	TRBV11-3	TRBJ1-4	TRBD1	TGTGCCAGCAGCTTAGAGGGGACAGTTAATGAAAAACTGTTTTTT	CASSLEGTVNEKLFF
NA	TRBV12-5	TRBJ1-4	NA	TGTGCTAGTGGTTTGACTAATGAAAAACTGTTTTTT	CASGLTNEKLFF
many	TRBV7-9	TRBJ2-2	NA	TGTGCCAGCAGCTTGGAGGCGTCGAACACCGGGGAGCTGTTTTTT	CASSLEASNTGELFF
few	TRBV5-1	TRBJ1-1	NA	TGCGCCAGCAGCCCCACAGTTATGAACACTGAAGTTTTCTTT	CASSPTVMNTEVFF
many	TRBV2	TRBJ1-3	NA	TGTGCCAGCGAAGGGACAACCGGAAACACCATATATTTT	CASEGTTGNTIYF
many	TRBV9	TRBJ2-7	NA	TGTGCCAGCAGCGCCGGTGGCGGTAGCCGCTACGAGCAGTACTTC	CASSAGGGSRYEQYF
NA	TRBV19	TRBJ2-7	TRBD2	TGTGCCAGTAGTCCTTACCGGGACTACCCACTATACGAGCAGTACTTC	CASSPYRDYPLYEQYF
many	TRBV10-1	TRBJ2-1	TRBD2	TGCGCCAGCGGGACTAGTCTTCTTGAGCAGTTCTTC	CASGTSLLEQFF
NA	TRBV29-1	TRBJ2-7	NA	TGCAGCGGGGGCAACTACGAGCAGTACTTC	CSGGNYEQYF
many	TRBV5-1	TRBJ2-7	NA	TGCGCCAGCAGCTTGGATCAGGAATTCTACGAGCAGTACTTC	CASSLDQEFYEQYF
NA	TRBV24-1	TRBJ2-6	NA	TGTGCCACCAGTGATACCTCAGGGGCCATCTCTGGGGCCAACGTCCTGACTTTC	CATSDTSGAISGANVLTF
few	TRBV19	TRBJ1-2	NA	TGTGCCAGTAGTAGGTTGAGTGGTCAGGGTAGAAAAGAGGATGGCTACACCTTC	CASSRLSGQGRKEDGYTF
few	TRBV6-1	TRBJ1-3	NA	TGTGCCAGCGGACGAGACATTTCGGGAAACACCATATATTTT	CASGRDISGNTIYF
NA	TRBV6-1	TRBJ2-7	TRBD1	TGTGCCAGCAGTGAAGCCACCTCGGGACAGGGGGCGCAGACCTACGAGCAGTACTTC	CASSEATSGQGAQTYEQYF
few	TRBV6-1	TRBJ1-3	TRBD1	TGTGCCAGCAAAAACGACAGGGGGTCAAACACCATATATTTT	CASKNDRGSNTIYF
few	TRBV7-3	TRBJ2-3	TRBD1	TGTGCCAGCAGCCCGGGACAGAGCACAGATACGCAGTATTTT	CASSPGQSTDTQYF
many	TRBV7-9	TRBJ1-3	NA	TGTGCCAGCAGCTTAGGTACCTCTGGAAACACCATATATTTT	CASSLGTSGNTIYF
few	TRBV10-3	TRBJ1-2	NA	TGTGCCAGCAGTGAAGAGGGGGGACTGGATGGCTACACCTTC	CASSEEGGLDGYTF
NA	TRBV20-1	TRBJ2-1	TRBD2	TGCAGTGCCCCAAGGACTAGCGGTAGCTACAATGAGCAGTTCTTC	CSAPRTSGSYNEQFF
many	TRBV29-1	TRBJ2-3	NA	TGCAGCGTTGCGACAGACACTAGCACAGATACGCAGTATTTT	CSVATDTSTDTQYF
many	TRBV7-2	TRBJ2-7	TRBD2	TGTGCCAGCAGCCGGCAAGGGACTAGCGGGGGTTACGAGCAGTACTTC	CASSRQGTSGGYEQYF
few	TRBV3-1	TRBJ2-7	NA	TGTGCCAGCAGCCAAGCGCTGGACACTTCCTCCTACGAGCAGTACTTC	CASSQALDTSSYEQYF
NA	TRBV20-1	TRBJ2-3	NA	TGCAGTGCTAGAACCCCCACTGGCGGGAGCACAGATACGCAGTATTTT	CSARTPTGGSTDTQYF
NA	TRBV30	TRBJ1-5	NA	TGTGCCTGGAGTGGAGGGCTCGAGCAGCCCCAGCATTTT	CAWSGGLEQPQHF
many	TRBV9	TRBJ2-7	TRBD1	TGTGCCAGCAGCCGGGACAGGGAGGCCGAGCAGTACTTC	CASSRDREAEQYF
NA	TRBV7-9	TRBJ2-7	NA	TGTGCCAGCAGCTTAGTTACCAATCAACCCTACGAGCAGTACTTC	CASSLVTNQPYEQYF
many	TRBV2	TRBJ1-2	NA	TGTGCCAGCAGCGTCGGGGCTAACTATGGCTACACCTTC	CASSVGANYGYTF
NA	TRBV2	TRBJ2-7	NA	TGTGCCAGCAGTTTTACAACAGCCTACGAGCAGTACTTC	CASSFTTAYEQYF
NA	TRBV10-3	TRBJ1-6	TRBD1	TGTGCCATCAGTGAGTCGAGTTCCAGGGACAGGGGTTCACCCCTCCACTTT	CAISESSSRDRGSPLHF
few	TRBV20-1	TRBJ1-4	NA	TGCAGTGCTAGAGAGGAGTGGGGGAATGAAAAACTGTTTTTT	CSAREEWGNEKLFF
few	TRBV5-1	TRBJ1-2	NA	TGCGCCAGCAGCTTGGGCCAGGTAAAGACTAACTATGGCTACACCTTC	CASSLGQVKTNYGYTF
NA	TRBV11-2	TRBJ2-1	TRBD2	TGTGCCAGCAGCTCCTTAGCGGGGGGCCACTACAATGAGCAGTTCTTC	CASSSLAGGHYNEQFF
many	TRBV24-1	TRBJ1-1	TRBD1	TGTGCCACCAGTTCGACAGGGAATCCCACTGAAGCTTTCTTT	CATSSTGNPTEAFF
many	TRBV7-2	TRBJ2-5	NA	TGTGCCAGCAGCTTCTCTTACCAAGAGACCCAGTACTTC	CASSFSYQETQYF
NA	TRBV29-1	TRBJ2-7	NA	TGCAGCGTTGTATCCATCTCATCCTACGAGCAGTACTTC	CSVVSISSYEQYF
many	TRBV7-9	TRBJ1-2	TRBD1	TGTGCCAGCAGCTTAGCGCGACAGGGTAACTATGGCTACACCTTC	CASSLARQGNYGYTF
few	TRBV9	TRBJ2-3	NA	TGTGCCAGCAGCGCGTACCCCGGCCAGGGGGGAGATACGCAGTATTTT	CASSAYPGQGGDTQYF
NA	TRBV5-5	TRBJ1-1	NA	TGTGCCAGCAGCTTGGATCCGGGGGGCGGGACTGAAGCTTTCTTT	CASSLDPGGGTEAFF
NA	TRBV4-2	TRBJ1-4	TRBD1	TGTGCCAGCAGCCAGACAGGGGGTCAGGAAAAACTGTTTTTT	CASSQTGGQEKLFF
NA	TRBV2	TRBJ1-6	NA	TGTGCCAGCACCTACACAACGAATTCACCCCTCCACTTT	CASTYTTNSPLHF
few	TRBV2	TRBJ2-5	NA	TGTGCCAGCAGCGTAGGGGGGGGGTGGGAGACCCAGTACTTC	CASSVGGGWETQYF
many	TRBV7-7	TRBJ1-3	NA	TGTGCTAGCAGCACAACCTCTGGAAACACCATATATTTT	CASSTTSGNTIYF
many	TRBV2	TRBJ2-3	NA	TGTGCCAGCAGTGAAGCGGGGTTGGAAGCAGATACGCAGTATTTT	CASSEAGLEADTQYF
NA	TRBV6-1	TRBJ2-7	TRBD2	TGTGCCAGCAGTCCCCTCGGACTAGCGGGAGGGAACGAGCAGTACTTC	CASSPLGLAGGNEQYF
NA	TRBV2	TRBJ1-6	TRBD1	TGTGCCAGCAGTGAAAGTCAGGGGGCCAATTATTCACCCCTCCACTTT	CASSESQGANYSPLHF
NA	TRBV7-2	TRBJ2-3	NA	TGTGCCAGCTCACCGGCCATAGATACGCAGTATTTT	CASSPAIDTQYF